The 19 T cell receptor beta chains below were found in one sample sequenced in a study of blood T cells in healthy people across ages. With a J-beta primer mix and a sample-barcoded 5' primer, a second PCR ran about 7 to 11 cycles. TCRdb re-called the 5' RACE reads with MiXCR, one entry per CDR3 protein. This table has fewer than 2,000,000 distinct CDR3 sequences, 35% to 50% appearing once. The sample taken for sequencing was blood. The receptors come from a human donor in good health.

This clonotype was seen a handful of times. CDR3: CASTRGAGGFDEQFF. CDR3 bases: TGTGCCAGCACAAGGGGAGCGGGGGGTTTCGATGAGCAGTTCTTC. The chain employs TRBV6-5 and TRBJ2-1, with 9 bases fitting TRBD2. The CDR3 runs to 15 residues. From germline, CDR1 is MNHEY and CDR2 SVGAGI. J gave up 8 bases and V 7 bases, and 12 bases lay outside the gene matches.

This clonotype was detected a few times. This chain joins TRBV6-1 and TRBJ2-5, with D unclear. V lost 6 bases, J lost 1 base, and 12 bases lay in between. The CDR3 is made up of 14 amino acids. Germline V CDR1 and CDR2: MNHNS, SASEGT. CDR3 loop: CASSPPPIQETQYF. CDR3 nucleotide sequence: TGTGCCAGCAGCCCACCGCCCATCCAAGAGACCCAGTACTTC.

In its sample, this clonotype was seen a few times. V and J are TRBV5-5 and TRBJ2-3; D gene uncertain. Germline V CDR1 and CDR2: SGHKS, YYEKEE (reference sequence). The V end was cut by 1 base, the J end by 3 bases, with 9 bases between. The CDR3 runs to 14 residues. The CDR3 loop is CASSLNSITDTQYF. DNA of the CDR3: TGTGCCAGCAGCTTGAATAGTATTACAGATACGCAGTATTTT. Full variable domain (rest looked up from reference TRBV5-5 and TRBJ2-3): DAGVTQSPTHLIKTRGQQVTLRCSPISGHKSVSWYQQVLGQGPQFIFQYYEKEERGRGNFPDRFSARQFPNYSSELNVNALLLGDSALYLCASSLNSITDTQYFGPGTRLTVL.

This chain connects TRBV19 to TRBJ1-1; D gene ambiguous. Germline loops: CDR1 LNHDA, CDR2 SQIVND (reference sequence). This CDR3 spans 14 amino acids. The germline V and J ends were trimmed by 3 bases and 6 bases, with 14 bases remaining between them. The CDR3 protein is CASSINAESPEAFF. CDR3 DNA sequence: TGTGCCAGTAGTATCAATGCAGAGTCCCCTGAAGCTTTCTTT.

The chain couples TRBV6-5 to TRBJ2-1; D is perhaps TRBD1 (6 bases). The CDR3 is 14 amino acids. V was shortened by 3 bases and J by 3 bases, with 9 bases between the two germline ends. Germline V CDR1 and CDR2: MNHEY, SVGAGI. Here the CDR3 reads CASSYQGNYNEQFF. The DNA for the CDR3 is TGTGCCAGCAGTTATCAGGGGAACTACAATGAGCAGTTCTTC.

The chain recombines TRBV11-3 with TRBJ2-3; D is undetermined. The germline V gene has CDR1 SGHNT and CDR2 YENEEA. Trimming left V 5 bases short and J 6 bases short, with 12 bases between. The CDR3 sequence is 13 residues long. The chain's CDR3 is CASSPTFVDTQYF. The CDR3 DNA sequence: TGTGCCAGCAGCCCAACCTTTGTGGATACGCAGTATTTT.

The chain links TRBV4-2 to TRBJ1-1, with a possible D match to TRBD1 (5 bases). Germline loops: CDR1 LGHNA, CDR2 YNFKEQ. The V gene lost 0 bases and the J gene lost 10 bases, with 6 bases spanning the gap. The CDR3 runs to 11 residues. The CDR3 DNA sequence: TGTGCCAGCAGCCAAGATCAGGGAGCTTTCTTT. Protein product: CASSQDQGAFF.

V is TRBV6-2 or TRBV6-3 and J is TRBJ2-4; a possible D gene is TRBD1 (6 bases). TRBJ2-7 explains the end of the DNA better; the J call may be wrong. In germline, CDR1 is MNHEY, CDR2 SVGEGT. This CDR3 has 13 residues. Written as DNA, the CDR3 is TGTGCCAGCCGGGTGGACAGTACCTACGAGCAGTACTTC. It translates to CASRVDSTYEQYF.

V and J are TRBV2 and TRBJ2-7; D is unclear. The CDR3 covers 14 residues. Trimming removed 4 bases from V and 7 bases from J, with 17 bases in between. CDR1 is SNHLY and CDR2 is FYNNEI in the germline V gene. The CDR3 region has the DNA TGTGCCAGCAGTGGAAACGCCCCCCCCAATGAGCAGTACTTC. Translated, it gives CASSGNAPPNEQYF. The entire variable domain, with the rest obtained from reference TRBV2 and TRBJ2-7, is as follows: EPEVTQTPSHQVTQMGQEVILRCVPISNHLYFYWYRQILGQKVEFLVSFYNNEISEKSEIFDDQFSVERPDGSNFTLKIRSTKLEDSAMYFCASSGNAPPNEQYFGPGTRLTVT.

The chain couples TRBV7-2 to TRBJ2-3; TRBD2 aligns across 9 bases. Unmatched junction bases numbered 27, after V lost 5 bases and J lost 9 bases. CDR1 and CDR2 (germline): SGHTA, FQGNSA. This CDR3 has 20 residues. CDR3 sequence (DNA): TGTGCCAGCAGCCGTAAACAACCAGGACTGGCGGGGGGGATGGGAGACACGCAGTATTTT. Protein product: CASSRKQPGLAGGMGDTQYF.

The chain links TRBV28 to TRBJ2-4, with TRBD2 as a possible D gene (5 bases). The end of the DNA fits TRBJ2-5 better, so the J call may be wrong. Germline V gene lookup returns CDR1 MDHEN and CDR2 SYDVKM. The CDR3 is made up of 16 amino acids. DNA of the CDR3: TGTGCCAGCAGTTTGCACCCCGGGGAGATACAAGAGACCCAGTACTTC. Translation: CASSLHPGEIQETQYF.

The chain is built from TRBV7-8 and TRBJ2-7, with D maybe TRBD2 (5 bases). V lost 4 bases, J lost 1 base, and 20 bases lay in between. Germline CDR1 is SGHVS and CDR2 is FQNEAQ. There are 17 residues in the CDR3. CDR3 protein: CASSSAWIWTESYEQYF. In nucleotides, the CDR3 is TGTGCCAGCAGCTCCGCCTGGATCTGGACTGAATCCTACGAGCAGTACTTC.

CDR3 sequence reads: CASIKRGGAEAFF. In nucleotides, the CDR3 is TGTGCCAGCATTAAAAGGGGCGGCGCTGAAGCTTTCTTT. This chain joins TRBV12-3 or TRBV12-4 and TRBJ1-1; TRBD1 might be the D (5 bases). The CDR3 has 13 residues. Trimming took off 7 bases at V and 6 bases at J, with 15 bases between the two ends.

This clonotype was seen ten or more times. The chain has TRBV29-1 and TRBJ2-7; D gene unclear. The ends were cut back, 5 bases at V and 3 bases at J, with 5 bases in the middle. Germline lookup yields CDR1 SQVTM and CDR2 ANQGSEA. CDR3 size: 10 residues. This CDR3 reads CSVQDYEQYF. The CDR3 DNA reads as TGCAGCGTTCAGGACTACGAGCAGTACTTC.

This clonotype was seen a handful of times. The CDR3 coding sequence is TGTGCCAGCACCTTGATAGTGGGGGATTCACCCCTCCACTTT. This encodes CASTLIVGDSPLHF. The rearrangement uses TRBV12-3 or TRBV12-4 and TRBJ1-6; a possible D gene is TRBD1 (5 bases). This CDR3 has 14 amino acids. V lost 7 bases to trimming and J lost 8 bases, with 15 bases between them.

V gene TRBV13 combines with J gene TRBJ2-3, with D maybe TRBD1 (6 bases). This CDR3 comprises 16 residues. CDR1 is PRHDT and CDR2 is FYEKMQ in the germline V gene (reference sequence). Trimming took off 5 bases at V and 2 bases at J, with 17 bases between the two ends. The CDR3 here is CASSPTPGHTTDTQYF. The DNA of the CDR3 is TGTGCCAGCAGCCCAACCCCGGGACATACCACAGATACGCAGTATTTT.

This chain joins TRBV4-3 and TRBJ2-2; D may match TRBD1 or TRBD2 (5 bases each). This CDR3 is built from 14 residues. The V gene lost 5 bases and the J gene lost 0 bases, with 7 bases spanning the gap. Germline CDR1 and CDR2: LGHNA and YSLEER. DNA for the CDR3: TGCGCCAGCAGCACGGGGCCGAACACCGGGGAGCTGTTTTTT. This codes for CASSTGPNTGELFF.

This clonotype was counted a few times. The rearrangement joins TRBV7-3 to TRBJ2-7; D not resolved. Germline values: CDR1 SGHTA, CDR2 FQGTGA. Trimming pared 4 bases from V and 4 bases from J, leaving 11 bases between. The CDR3 covers 13 residues. This chain's CDR3 is CASSSSDGYEQYF. As DNA, the CDR3 is TGTGCCAGCAGCTCCTCCGACGGTTACGAGCAGTACTTC.

This clonotype was picked up a small number of times. V gene TRBV7-2 combines with J gene TRBJ1-2; D not resolved. The germline V gene encodes CDR1 SGHTA and CDR2 FQGNSA. This CDR3 spans 14 amino acids. The V gene lost 6 bases and the J gene lost 2 bases, with 13 bases spanning the gap. The CDR3 spells CASRFTGHNYGYTF. For the CDR3, the DNA is TGTGCCAGCAGATTCACCGGCCACAACTATGGCTACACCTTC.